The 27 T cell receptor beta chains below come from one sample, sequenced in a study of blood T cell repertoires in COVID-19 (dated by TCRdb to the early 2020s). Library preparation employed the immunoSEQ multiplex PCR assay. Sourced from immuneACCESS, this table was stored by TCRdb with only in-frame sequences that have V and J called. A share of the clones is absent; for the studies checked, an unresolved V gene accounts for under half, and the remainder has no known explanation. This sample gives 150,000 or so clones in total; roughly 84% of them show up just once. Roughly 4.9% of the sample rests with the top ten. The specimen sequenced was PBMCs or T cells enriched from blood (not recorded which). These receptors all stem from a man between 65 and 85 years old who had been exposed to COVID-19.

The CDR3 loop reads CASGTGLNQPQHF. The CDR3 nucleotides are TGTGCCAGCGGGACAGGGCTCAATCAGCCCCAGCATTTT. J is TRBJ1-5 and V is TRBV28, with 9 bases identical to TRBD1. CDR1 is MDHEN, CDR2 SYDVKM, per germline. Trimming at V came to 8 bases and at J to 3 bases, leaving 2 bases not matched to a gene. The CDR3 covers 13 residues.

V usage is TRBV24-1 and J usage is TRBJ2-1, with a weak D call TRBD1 (5 bases). Germline lookup yields CDR1 KGHDR and CDR2 SFDVKD. V was pared by 4 bases and J by 10 bases, with 13 bases between. The CDR3 is 13 residues long. The CDR3 protein is CATSDAGRTEQFF. CDR3 nucleotide sequence: TGTGCCACCAGTGACGCTGGACGGACAGAGCAGTTCTTC.

Here the CDR3 reads CASSIRGQVYNEQFF. Here the CDR3 DNA reads TGTGCCAGTAGTATACGGGGACAGGTCTACAATGAGCAGTTCTTC. This chain connects TRBV19 to TRBJ2-1; 8 bases align to TRBD1. This CDR3 is built from 15 residues. CDR1 is LNHDA, CDR2 SQIVND, per germline (reference sequence). Germline trimming cut 2 bases from V and 3 bases from J; bases unmatched to any gene: 3.

This clone has just one count. V and J are TRBV11-3 and TRBJ1-1; D not resolved. Trimming left V 0 bases short and J 1 base short, with 3 bases between. Germline lookup yields CDR1 SGHNT and CDR2 YENEEA. CDR3 length equals 13 residues. CDR3 amino acids: CASSLDQNTEAFF. In DNA form, the CDR3 reads TGTGCCAGCAGCTTAGACCAGAACACTGAAGCTTTCTTT.

This rearrangement joins TRBV2 to TRBJ1-6; a weak D match, TRBD1 (6 bases). Between the trimmed V and J ends, which lost 5 bases and 10 bases, there was a span of 21 bases. Germline CDR1 SNHLY, CDR2 FYNNEI. This CDR3 is built from 16 residues. For the CDR3, the DNA is TGTGCCAGCAGTCCTACCAACAGGGACCCAGAATCACCCCTCCACTTT. This encodes CASSPTNRDPESPLHF.

This chain uses TRBV28 with TRBJ1-6, with 8 nucleotides matching TRBD1. The germline V gene has CDR1 MDHEN and CDR2 SYDVKM. The CDR3 totals 17 residues. Losses at the gene ends were 6 bases for V and 2 bases for J; bases not matched to a gene: 9. In nucleotides, the CDR3 is TGTGCCAGCAGGTCCGGGACAGGACTACCCTATAATTCACCCCTCCACTTT. Translation gives CASRSGTGLPYNSPLHF.

The rearrangement joins TRBV6-5 to TRBJ2-5; D is uncertain. Trimming removed 6 bases from V and 5 bases from J, with 10 bases in between. This CDR3 spans 12 amino acids. Germline CDR1 is MNHEY and CDR2 is SVGAGI. The CDR3 reads CASRSEVETQYF. The CDR3 nucleotides read TGTGCCAGCAGGTCTGAGGTGGAGACCCAGTACTTC.

This rearrangement joins TRBV6-2 or TRBV6-3 to TRBJ1-6; D is possibly TRBD1 (5 bases). CDR3 length: 14 amino acids. Trimming stripped 2 bases from V and 10 bases from J, with 12 bases between. The germline V gene has CDR1 MNHEY and CDR2 SVGEGT. CDR3 protein: CASSYPPGYSPLHF. CDR3 nucleotides: TGTGCCAGCAGTTACCCGCCAGGGTACTCACCCCTCCACTTT.

The chain links TRBV2 to TRBJ2-1, with TRBD2 matching over 11 bases. V was pared by 2 bases and J by 9 bases, with 18 bases of the junction left unmatched. This CDR3 spans 19 amino acids. Germline-derived CDR1 and CDR2 are SNHLY and FYNNEI. CDR3 coding DNA: TGTGCCAGCAGTGAAAGGGTTAGCGGGGGGGCCATCGGTGCGAGTGAGCAGTTCTTC. Protein: CASSERVSGGAIGASEQFF.

This sequence joins TRBV7-2 and TRBJ2-7, with 8 bases fitting TRBD1. The V gene end was trimmed by 4 bases and the J gene end by 2 bases; junction bases not matched to a gene: 10. Germline V gives CDR1 SGHTA, CDR2 FQGNSA. This CDR3 comprises 16 residues. The CDR3 DNA is TGTGCCAGCAGCTACCTTTGGACAGGGAGAGCCTACGAGCAGTACTTC. Its protein product is CASSYLWTGRAYEQYF.

The J gene is TRBJ1-3, the V gene TRBV7-8; D ambiguous. The CDR3 has 18 amino acids. V dropped 1 base and J dropped 0 bases, with 16 bases sitting between them. Germline V gives CDR1 SGHVS, CDR2 FQNEAQ. This CDR3 reads CASSLDPGEADSGNTIYF. The CDR3 DNA reads as TGTGCCAGCAGCTTAGATCCCGGGGAGGCTGACTCTGGAAACACCATATATTTT. The variable domain in full, with the rest retrieved from reference TRBV7-8 and TRBJ1-3, is GAGVSQSPRYKVAKRGQDVALRCDPISGHVSLFWYQQALGQGPEFLTYFQNEAQLDKSGLPSDRFFAERPEGSVSTLKIQRTQQEDSAVYLCASSLDPGEADSGNTIYFGEGSWLTVV.

The CDR3: CASSPDRRIPYEQYF. CDR3 nucleotide sequence: TGTGCCAGCAGTCCCGACAGGAGAATCCCCTACGAGCAGTACTTC. The chain employs TRBV28 and TRBJ2-7, with D perhaps TRBD1 (6 bases). Trimming left V 5 bases short and J 2 bases short, with 16 bases between. Germline loops: CDR1 MDHEN, CDR2 SYDVKM. This CDR3 contains 15 residues.

This clone appeared a single time. This chain joins TRBV19 and TRBJ2-1, with 8 bases fitting TRBD1. Losses at the gene ends were 9 bases for V and 7 bases for J; bases not matched to a gene: 14. The CDR3 covers 15 residues. The germline CDR1 and CDR2 sequences are LNHDA and SQIVND (reference sequence). The CDR3 loop is CASGPQGGFSNEQFF. The CDR3, as DNA: TGTGCCAGCGGTCCACAGGGGGGTTTCTCGAATGAGCAGTTCTTC.

The chain combines TRBV3-1 (or the pseudogene TRBV3-2) with TRBJ2-2; D gene ambiguous. The V end lost 1 base, the J end lost 3 bases, and 6 bases lay between the germline ends. The CDR3 runs to 14 residues. Germline V gene sequence: CDR1 LGHDT, CDR2 YNNKEL (reference sequence). CDR3 coding DNA: TGTGCCAGCAGCCAAGCCAGGTACACCGGGGAGCTGTTTTTT. Translation gives CASSQARYTGELFF.

This clone has a handful of counts. The V call is TRBV7-9, the J call TRBJ2-3, with D unclear. The CDR3 consists of 16 residues. V was shortened by 3 bases and J by 0 bases, with 13 bases between the two germline ends. Germline CDR1 is SEHNR and CDR2 is FQNEAQ (reference sequence). The CDR3 DNA sequence: TGTGCCAGCAGCTTCCCTGGTTTGACTAGCACAGATACGCAGTATTTT. Translating gives CASSFPGLTSTDTQYF.

This chain uses TRBV27 with TRBJ2-1; 12 nucleotides align to TRBD2. With 4 bases clipped from V and 8 bases from J, the junction kept 18 bases outside the gene matches. From germline, CDR1 is MNHEY and CDR2 SMNVEV (reference sequence). This CDR3 has 19 amino acids. CDR3 nucleotides: TGTGCCAGCAGTTCTTACTGGACTAGCGGGATGGGCAATTCGGATGAGCAGTTCTTC. Protein sequence: CASSSYWTSGMGNSDEQFF.

The V call is TRBV18, the J call TRBJ1-2, with unresolved D. CDR1 is KGHSH, CDR2 LQKENI, per germline. The CDR3 sequence is 14 residues long. Trimming shortened V by 3 bases and J by 4 bases, and 12 bases separated the two germline ends. CDR3 amino acids: CASSPQEESYGYTF. The CDR3, as DNA: TGTGCCAGCTCACCCCAGGAGGAGAGCTATGGCTACACCTTC.

This chain links TRBV7-2 with TRBJ2-7; no clear D gene. This CDR3 has 15 residues. The V and J ends lost 5 bases and 3 bases respectively, with 17 bases between them. Germline lookup yields CDR1 SGHTA and CDR2 FQGNSA. CDR3 protein: CASSPKTQIRYEQYF. Here the CDR3 DNA reads TGTGCCAGCAGCCCTAAGACACAAATACGCTACGAGCAGTACTTC.

V gene TRBV7-2 combines with J gene TRBJ1-1; 7 bases are shared with TRBD1. V shed 2 bases and J 6 bases; nucleotides not matched to a gene: 6. There are 14 residues in the CDR3. Germline CDR1 and CDR2: SGHTA and FQGNSA. The CDR3 DNA reads TGTGCCAGCAGCTTACTCGTGCAGGGGGCTGAAGCTTTCTTT. Residues: CASSLLVQGAEAFF.

The chain is built from TRBV6-5 and TRBJ1-3; perhaps TRBD1 as D (5 bases). Trimming removed 8 bases from V and 0 bases from J, with 14 bases in between. CDR1 is MNHEY and CDR2 is SVGAGI in the germline V gene. The CDR3 consists of 15 residues. The chain's CDR3 is CASAQGYPSGNTIYF. As DNA, the CDR3 is TGTGCCAGCGCCCAGGGATACCCCTCTGGAAACACCATATATTTT.

This clone was found a few times. This chain uses TRBV19 with TRBJ1-2, with 8 bases lining up with TRBD1. The CDR3 length is 15 residues. After removal of 1 base from V and 8 bases from J, the junction contained 9 bases not matched to a gene. CDR1 and CDR2 (germline): LNHDA, SQIVND (reference sequence). CDR3 bases: TGTGCCAGTAGTATAGGCGGGACGACAGGGGACGGCTACACCTTC. It specifies CASSIGGTTGDGYTF.

This chain joins TRBV7-2 and TRBJ2-5, with a weak D call TRBD2 (6 bases). CDR1 is SGHTA and CDR2 is FQGNSA in the germline V gene. Trimming removed 5 bases from V and 4 bases from J, with 11 bases in between. CDR3 size: 13 residues. CDR3 DNA sequence: TGTGCCAGCAGCCCGGGGGTGGTAGAGACCCAGTACTTC. Its translation is CASSPGVVETQYF.

The chain carries TRBV6-5 and TRBJ1-1; TRBD1 matches 10 bases. V lost 4 bases to trimming and J lost 6 bases; unmatched junction nucleotides: 8. The germline V gene has CDR1 MNHEY and CDR2 SVGAGI. This CDR3 spans 15 amino acids. Here the CDR3 DNA reads TGTGCCAGCAGTTCTGCCGGGACAGGGGCCCCTGAAGCTTTCTTT. This encodes CASSSAGTGAPEAFF.

V and J are TRBV18 and TRBJ2-7, with 10 bases lining up with TRBD2. The V segment lost 3 bases and the J segment 5 bases; nucleotides outside the gene matches: 7. CDR3 length: 15 amino acids. The germline CDR1 and CDR2 sequences are KGHSH and LQKENI. In DNA, the CDR3 is TGTGCCAGCTCACCGGGCAGCGGGAGGGTCGACGAGCAGTACTTC. This codes for CASSPGSGRVDEQYF.

This clone showed up just once. The rearrangement links TRBV6-5 to TRBJ1-2, with D possibly TRBD1 on 6 matching bases. The CDR3 consists of 14 residues. Trimming shortened V by 0 bases and J by 8 bases, and 13 bases separated the two germline ends. Per germline, CDR1 MNHEY and CDR2 SVGAGI. The DNA of the CDR3 is TGTGCCAGCAGTTACTCGACAGGTGGGGAGGGCTACACCTTC. Translated, it gives CASSYSTGGEGYTF.

This clone was seen a few times. V usage is TRBV27 and J usage is TRBJ1-2, with 7 positions matching TRBD1. Germline V CDR1 and CDR2: MNHEY, SMNVEV (reference sequence). The V and J ends lost 6 bases and 0 bases, in that order; junction bases with no gene match: 7. The CDR3 is made up of 15 amino acids. The CDR3 spells CASSRTGAPNYGYTF. In DNA, the CDR3 is TGTGCCAGCAGCCGAACAGGGGCCCCTAACTATGGCTACACCTTC.

This clone was counted between two and nine times. This chain connects TRBV7-9 to TRBJ2-7, with 7 bases fitting TRBD1. This CDR3 comprises 15 residues. Germline trimming cut 5 bases from V and 3 bases from J; bases unmatched to any gene: 10. CDR1 is SEHNR and CDR2 is FQNEAQ in the germline V gene (reference sequence). CDR3 in DNA: TGTGCCAGCAGCCCACCAAACAGACAGGGCTACGAGCAGTACTTC. Translating it yields CASSPPNRQGYEQYF.